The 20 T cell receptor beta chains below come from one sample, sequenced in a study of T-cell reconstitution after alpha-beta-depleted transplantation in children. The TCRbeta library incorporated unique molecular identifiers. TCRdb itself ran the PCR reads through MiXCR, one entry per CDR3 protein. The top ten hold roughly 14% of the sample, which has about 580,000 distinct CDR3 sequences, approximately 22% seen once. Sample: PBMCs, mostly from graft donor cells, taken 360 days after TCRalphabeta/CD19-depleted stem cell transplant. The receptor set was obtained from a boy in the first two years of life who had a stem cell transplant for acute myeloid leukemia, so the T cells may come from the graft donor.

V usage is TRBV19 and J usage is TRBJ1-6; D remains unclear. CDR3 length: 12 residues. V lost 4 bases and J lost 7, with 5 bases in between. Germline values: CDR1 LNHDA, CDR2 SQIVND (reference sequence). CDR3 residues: CASSTLNSPLHF. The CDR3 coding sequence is TGTGCCAGTAGTACTTTGAATTCACCCCTCCACTTT. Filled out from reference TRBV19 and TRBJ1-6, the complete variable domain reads DGGITQSPKYLFRKEGQNVTLSCEQNLNHDAMYWYRQDPGQGLRLIYYSQIVNDFQKGDIAEGYSVSREKKESFPLTVTSAQKNPTAFYLCASSTLNSPLHFGNGTRLTVT.

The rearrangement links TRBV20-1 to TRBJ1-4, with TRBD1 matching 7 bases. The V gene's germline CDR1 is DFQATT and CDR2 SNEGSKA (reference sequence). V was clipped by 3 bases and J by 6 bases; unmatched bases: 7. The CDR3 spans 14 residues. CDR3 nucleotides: TGCAGTGCTAGGAGTTGGACAGGAGATGAAAAACTGTTTTTT. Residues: CSARSWTGDEKLFF.

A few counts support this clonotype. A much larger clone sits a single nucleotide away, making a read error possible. The CDR3 protein is CASSLSAGNTEAFF. CDR3 DNA: TGTGCCAGCAGTTTATCGGCAGGGAACACTGAAGCTTTCTTT. The rearrangement links TRBV27 to TRBJ1-1; D gene unclear. Trimming left V 0 bases short and J 1 base short, with 6 bases between. There are 14 residues in the CDR3. Germline CDR1 is MNHEY and CDR2 is SMNVEV (reference sequence).

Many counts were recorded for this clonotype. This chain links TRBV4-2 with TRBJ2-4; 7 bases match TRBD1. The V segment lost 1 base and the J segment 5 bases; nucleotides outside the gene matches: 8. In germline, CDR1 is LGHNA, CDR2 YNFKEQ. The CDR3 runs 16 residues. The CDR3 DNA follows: TGTGCCAGCAGCCAAGGCGCCCGGGACAGAGAAAACATTCAGTACTTC. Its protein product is CASSQGARDRENIQYF.

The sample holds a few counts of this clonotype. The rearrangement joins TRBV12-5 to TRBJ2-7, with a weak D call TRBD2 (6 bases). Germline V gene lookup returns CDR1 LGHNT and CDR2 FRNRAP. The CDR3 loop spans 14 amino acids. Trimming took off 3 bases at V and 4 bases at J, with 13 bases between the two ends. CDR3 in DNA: TGTGCTAGTGGTTTCCAGACTAGTAGGTACGAGCAGTACTTC. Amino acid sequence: CASGFQTSRYEQYF.

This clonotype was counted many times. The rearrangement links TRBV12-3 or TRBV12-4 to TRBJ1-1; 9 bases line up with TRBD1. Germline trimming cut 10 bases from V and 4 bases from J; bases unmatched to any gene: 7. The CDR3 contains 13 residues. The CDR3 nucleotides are TGTGCCACCGAACAGGGGGCATTCACTGAAGCTTTCTTT. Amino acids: CATEQGAFTEAFF.

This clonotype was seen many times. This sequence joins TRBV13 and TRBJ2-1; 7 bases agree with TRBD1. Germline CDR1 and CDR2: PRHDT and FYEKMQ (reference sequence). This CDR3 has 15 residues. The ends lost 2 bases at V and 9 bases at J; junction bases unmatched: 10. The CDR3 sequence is CASSLKGVTGVEQFF. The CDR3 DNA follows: TGTGCCAGCAGCTTAAAAGGGGTTACAGGGGTTGAGCAGTTCTTC.

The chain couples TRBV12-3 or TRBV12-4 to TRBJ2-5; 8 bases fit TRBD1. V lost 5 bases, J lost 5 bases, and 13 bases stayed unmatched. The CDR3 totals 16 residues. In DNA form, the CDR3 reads TGTGCCAGCAGTCTGGGGACAGGTGGCCCATCCGAGACCCAGTACTTC. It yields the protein CASSLGTGGPSETQYF.

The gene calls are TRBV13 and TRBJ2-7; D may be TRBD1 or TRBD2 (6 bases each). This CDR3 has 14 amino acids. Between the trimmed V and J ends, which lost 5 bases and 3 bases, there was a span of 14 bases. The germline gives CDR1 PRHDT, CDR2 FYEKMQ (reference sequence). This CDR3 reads CASSTAGQIYEQYF. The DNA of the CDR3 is TGTGCCAGCAGCACCGCGGGACAAATCTACGAGCAGTACTTC.

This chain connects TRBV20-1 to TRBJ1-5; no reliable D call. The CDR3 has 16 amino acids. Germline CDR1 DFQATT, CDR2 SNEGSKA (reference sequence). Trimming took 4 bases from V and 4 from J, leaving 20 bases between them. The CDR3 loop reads CSATLAGFGSNQPQHF. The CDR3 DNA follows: TGCAGTGCTACCCTCGCGGGGTTCGGGTCAAATCAGCCCCAGCATTTT.

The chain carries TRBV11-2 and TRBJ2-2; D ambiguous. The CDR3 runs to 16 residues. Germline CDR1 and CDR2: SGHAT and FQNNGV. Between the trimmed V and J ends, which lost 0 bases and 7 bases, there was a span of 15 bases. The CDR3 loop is CASSLDLVGPLGELFF. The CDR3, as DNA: TGTGCCAGCAGCTTAGATCTAGTAGGGCCCCTCGGGGAGCTGTTTTTT.

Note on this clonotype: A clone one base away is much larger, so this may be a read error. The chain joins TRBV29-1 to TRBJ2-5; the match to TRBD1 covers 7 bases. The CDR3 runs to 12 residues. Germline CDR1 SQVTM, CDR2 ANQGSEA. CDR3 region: CSVTGRLEAQYF. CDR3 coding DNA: TGCAGCGTGACAGGGCGCTTAGAGGCCCAGTACTTC.

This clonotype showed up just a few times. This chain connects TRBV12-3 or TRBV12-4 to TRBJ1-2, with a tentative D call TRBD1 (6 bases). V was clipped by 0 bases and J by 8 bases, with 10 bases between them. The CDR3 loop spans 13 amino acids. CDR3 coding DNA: TGTGCCAGCAGTTTAGCTGCCGGGGGCGGCTACACCTTC. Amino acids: CASSLAAGGGYTF.

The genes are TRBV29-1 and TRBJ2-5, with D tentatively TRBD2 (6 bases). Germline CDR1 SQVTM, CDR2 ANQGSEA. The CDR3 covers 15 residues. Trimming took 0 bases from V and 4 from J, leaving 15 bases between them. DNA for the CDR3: TGCAGCGTTGAAGATCCCGCAGGGAGGAGAGAGACCCAGTACTTC. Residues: CSVEDPAGRRETQYF.

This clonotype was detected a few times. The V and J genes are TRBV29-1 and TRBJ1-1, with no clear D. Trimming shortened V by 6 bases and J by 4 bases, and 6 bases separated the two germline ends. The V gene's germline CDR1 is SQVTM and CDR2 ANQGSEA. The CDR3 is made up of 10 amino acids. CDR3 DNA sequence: TGCAGCGTCGACGTCACTGAAGCTTTCTTT. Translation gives CSVDVTEAFF.

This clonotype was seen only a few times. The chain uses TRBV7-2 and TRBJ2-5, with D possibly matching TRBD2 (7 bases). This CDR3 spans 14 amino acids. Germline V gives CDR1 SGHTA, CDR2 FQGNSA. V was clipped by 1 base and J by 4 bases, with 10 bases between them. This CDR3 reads CASSLGGGAETQYF. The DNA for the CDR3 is TGTGCCAGCAGCTTAGGGGGGGGCGCAGAGACCCAGTACTTC. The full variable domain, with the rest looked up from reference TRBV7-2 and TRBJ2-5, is GAGVSQSPSNKVTEKGKDVELRCDPISGHTALYWYRQSLGQGLEFLIYFQGNSAPDKSGLPSDRFSAERTGGSVSTLTIQRTQQEDSAVYLCASSLGGGAETQYFGPGTRLLVL.

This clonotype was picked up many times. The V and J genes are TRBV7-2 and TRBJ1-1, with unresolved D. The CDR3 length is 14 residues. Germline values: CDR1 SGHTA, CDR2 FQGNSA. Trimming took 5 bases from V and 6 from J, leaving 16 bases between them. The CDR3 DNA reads TGTGCCAGCAGCCCCGGATGGACTGACGCTGAAGCTTTCTTT. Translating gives CASSPGWTDAEAFF.

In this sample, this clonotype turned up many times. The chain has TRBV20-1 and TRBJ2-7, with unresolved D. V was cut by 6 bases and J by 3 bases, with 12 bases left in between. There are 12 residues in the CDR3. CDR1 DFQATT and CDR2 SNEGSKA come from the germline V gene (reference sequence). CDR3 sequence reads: CSAGRRLYEQYV. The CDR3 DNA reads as TGCAGTGCGGGCAGGAGACTCTACGAGCAGTACGTC.

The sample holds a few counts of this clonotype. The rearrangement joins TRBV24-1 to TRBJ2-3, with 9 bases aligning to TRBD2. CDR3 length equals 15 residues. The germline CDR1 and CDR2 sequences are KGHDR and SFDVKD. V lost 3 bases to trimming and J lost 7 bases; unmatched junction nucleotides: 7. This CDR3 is CATSDPGTSSHTQYF. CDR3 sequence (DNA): TGTGCCACCAGTGATCCCGGGACTAGCTCACATACGCAGTATTTT.

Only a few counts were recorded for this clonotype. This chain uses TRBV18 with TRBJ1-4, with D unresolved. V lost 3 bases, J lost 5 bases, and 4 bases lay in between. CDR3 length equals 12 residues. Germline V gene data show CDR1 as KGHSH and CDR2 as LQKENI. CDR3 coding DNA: TGTGCCAGCTCACCCTCCAATGAAAAACTGTTTTTT. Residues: CASSPSNEKLFF.